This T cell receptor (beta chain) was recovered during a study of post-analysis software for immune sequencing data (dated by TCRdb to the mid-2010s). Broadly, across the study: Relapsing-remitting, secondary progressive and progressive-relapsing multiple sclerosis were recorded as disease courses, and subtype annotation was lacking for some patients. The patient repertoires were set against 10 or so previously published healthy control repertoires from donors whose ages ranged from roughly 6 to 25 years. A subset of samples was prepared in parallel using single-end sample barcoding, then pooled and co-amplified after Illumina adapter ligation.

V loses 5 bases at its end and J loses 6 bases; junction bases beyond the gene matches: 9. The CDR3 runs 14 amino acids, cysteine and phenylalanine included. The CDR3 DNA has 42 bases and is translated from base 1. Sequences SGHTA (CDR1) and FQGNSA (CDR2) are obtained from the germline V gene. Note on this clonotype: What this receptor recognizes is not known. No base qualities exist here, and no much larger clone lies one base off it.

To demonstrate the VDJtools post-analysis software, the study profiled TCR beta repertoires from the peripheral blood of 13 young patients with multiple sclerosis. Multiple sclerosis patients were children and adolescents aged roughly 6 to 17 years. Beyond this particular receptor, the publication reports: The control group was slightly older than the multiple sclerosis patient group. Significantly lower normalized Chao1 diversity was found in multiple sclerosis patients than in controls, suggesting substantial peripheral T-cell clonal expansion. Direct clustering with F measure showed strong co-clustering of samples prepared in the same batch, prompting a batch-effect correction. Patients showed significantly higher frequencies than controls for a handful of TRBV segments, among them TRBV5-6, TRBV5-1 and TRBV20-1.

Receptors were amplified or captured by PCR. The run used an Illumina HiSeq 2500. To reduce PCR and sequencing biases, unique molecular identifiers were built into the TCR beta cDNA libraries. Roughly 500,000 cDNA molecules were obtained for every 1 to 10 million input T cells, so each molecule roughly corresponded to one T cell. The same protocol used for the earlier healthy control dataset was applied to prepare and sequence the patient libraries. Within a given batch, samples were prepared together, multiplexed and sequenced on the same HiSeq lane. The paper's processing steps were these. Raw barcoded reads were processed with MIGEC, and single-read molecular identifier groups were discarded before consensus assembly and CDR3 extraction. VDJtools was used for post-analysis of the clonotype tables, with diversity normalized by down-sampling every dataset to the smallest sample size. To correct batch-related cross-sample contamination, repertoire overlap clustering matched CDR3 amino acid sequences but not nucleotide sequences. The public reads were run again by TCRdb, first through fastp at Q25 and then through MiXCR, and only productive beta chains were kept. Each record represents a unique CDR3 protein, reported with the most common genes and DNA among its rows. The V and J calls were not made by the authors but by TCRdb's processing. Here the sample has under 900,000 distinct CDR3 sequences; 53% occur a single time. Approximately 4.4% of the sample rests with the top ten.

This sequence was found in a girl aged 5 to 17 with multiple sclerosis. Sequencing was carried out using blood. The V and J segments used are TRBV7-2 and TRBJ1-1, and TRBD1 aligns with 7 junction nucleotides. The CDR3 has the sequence CASSPIGQVAEAFF. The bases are TGTGCCAGCAGCCCGATCGGACAGGTGGCTGAAGCTTTCTTT.